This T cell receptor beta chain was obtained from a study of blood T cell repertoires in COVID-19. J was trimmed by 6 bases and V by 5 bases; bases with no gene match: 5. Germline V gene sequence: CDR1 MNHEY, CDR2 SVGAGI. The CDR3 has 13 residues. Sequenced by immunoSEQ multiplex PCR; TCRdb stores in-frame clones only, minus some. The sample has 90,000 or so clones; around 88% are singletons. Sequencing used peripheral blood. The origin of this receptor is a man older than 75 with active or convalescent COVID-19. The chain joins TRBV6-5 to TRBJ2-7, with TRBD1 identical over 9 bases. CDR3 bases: TGTGCCAGCAGTAGGGACAGGGCGAGCGAGCAGTACTTC. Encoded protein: CASSRDRASEQYF.